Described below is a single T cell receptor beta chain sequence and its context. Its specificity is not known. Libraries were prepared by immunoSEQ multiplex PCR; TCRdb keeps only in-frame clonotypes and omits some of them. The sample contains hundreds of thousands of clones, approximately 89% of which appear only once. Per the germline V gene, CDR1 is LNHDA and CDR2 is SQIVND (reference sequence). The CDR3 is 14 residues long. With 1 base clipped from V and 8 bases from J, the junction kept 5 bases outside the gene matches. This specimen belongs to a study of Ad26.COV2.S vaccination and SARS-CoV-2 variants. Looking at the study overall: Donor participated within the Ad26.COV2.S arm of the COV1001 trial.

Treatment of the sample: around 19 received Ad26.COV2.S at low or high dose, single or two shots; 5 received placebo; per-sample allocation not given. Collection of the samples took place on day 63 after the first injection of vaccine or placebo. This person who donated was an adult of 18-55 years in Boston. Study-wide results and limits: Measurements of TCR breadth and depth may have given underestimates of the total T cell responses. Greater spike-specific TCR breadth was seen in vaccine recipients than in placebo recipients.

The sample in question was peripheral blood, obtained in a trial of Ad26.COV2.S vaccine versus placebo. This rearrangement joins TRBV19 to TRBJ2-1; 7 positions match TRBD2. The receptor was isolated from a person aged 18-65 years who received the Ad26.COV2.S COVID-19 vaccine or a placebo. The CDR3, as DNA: TGTGCCAGTAGTATAGTGGCGGGAGCCCATGAGCAGTTCTTC. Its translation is CASSIVAGAHEQFF.